What follows describes a single TCR beta chain. Antigen unknown. The assay was immunoSEQ multiplex PCR, and TCRdb's table has in-frame clones only and misses some. Here the sample spans roughly 100,000 clones, 70% to 90% being singletons. This sample stems from a study of T cell responses to AZD1222 COVID-19 vaccine. CDR1 and CDR2 (germline): PRHDT, FYEKMQ (reference sequence). CDR3 length equals 13 residues. The V end lost 5 bases, the J end lost 7 bases, and 15 bases lay between the germline ends. Study-level findings and limits: Spike-specific TCR breadth and depth were elevated following two AZD1222 doses.

The sequence derives from an adult in good health. The chain uses TRBV13 and TRBJ2-7; D not resolved. The sequencing used peripheral blood, collected on day 0 of AZD1222 vaccination. DNA for the CDR3: TGTGCCAGCAGCCACAAAGGCAGCAAAGAGCAGTACTTC. This codes for CASSHKGSKEQYF.